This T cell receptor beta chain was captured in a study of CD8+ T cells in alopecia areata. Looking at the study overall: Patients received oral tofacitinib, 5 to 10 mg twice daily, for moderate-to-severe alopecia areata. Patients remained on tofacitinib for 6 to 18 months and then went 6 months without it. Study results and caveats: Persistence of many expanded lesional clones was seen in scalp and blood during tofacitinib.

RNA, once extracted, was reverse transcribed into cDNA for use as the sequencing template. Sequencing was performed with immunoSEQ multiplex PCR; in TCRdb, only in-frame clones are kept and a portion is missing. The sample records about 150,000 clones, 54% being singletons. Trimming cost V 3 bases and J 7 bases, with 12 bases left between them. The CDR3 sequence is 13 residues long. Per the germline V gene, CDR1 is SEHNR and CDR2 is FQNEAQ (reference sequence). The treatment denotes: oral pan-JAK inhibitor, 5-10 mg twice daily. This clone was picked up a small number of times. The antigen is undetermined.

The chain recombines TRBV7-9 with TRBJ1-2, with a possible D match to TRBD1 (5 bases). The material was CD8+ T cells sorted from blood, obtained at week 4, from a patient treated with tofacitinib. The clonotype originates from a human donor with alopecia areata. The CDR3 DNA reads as TGTGCCAGCAGCTTCGGGGGAACGGCTGGCTACACCTTC. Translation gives CASSFGGTAGYTF.